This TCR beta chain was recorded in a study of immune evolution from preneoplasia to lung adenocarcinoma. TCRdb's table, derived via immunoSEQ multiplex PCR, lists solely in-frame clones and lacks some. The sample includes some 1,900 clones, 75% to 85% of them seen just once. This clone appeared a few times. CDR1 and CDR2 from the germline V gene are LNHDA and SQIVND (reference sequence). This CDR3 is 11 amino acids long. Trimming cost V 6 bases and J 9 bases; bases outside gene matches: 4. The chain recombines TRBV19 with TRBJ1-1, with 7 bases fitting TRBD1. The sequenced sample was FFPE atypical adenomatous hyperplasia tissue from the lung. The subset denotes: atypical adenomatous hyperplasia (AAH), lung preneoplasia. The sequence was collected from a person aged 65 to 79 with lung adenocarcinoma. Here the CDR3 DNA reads TGTGCCAGTAGAGAGGGACAGAAAGCTTTCTTT. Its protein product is CASREGQKAFF.